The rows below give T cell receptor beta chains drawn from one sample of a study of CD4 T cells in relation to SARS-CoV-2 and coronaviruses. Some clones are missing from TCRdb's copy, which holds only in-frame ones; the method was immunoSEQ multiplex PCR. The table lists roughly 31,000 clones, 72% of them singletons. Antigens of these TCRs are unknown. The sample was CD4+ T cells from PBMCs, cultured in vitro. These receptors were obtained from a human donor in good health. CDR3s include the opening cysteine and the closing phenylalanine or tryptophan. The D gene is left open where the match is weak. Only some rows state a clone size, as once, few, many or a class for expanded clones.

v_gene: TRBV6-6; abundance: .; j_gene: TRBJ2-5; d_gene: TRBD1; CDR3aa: CASSYRTGGLETQYF; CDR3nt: TGTGCCAGCAGTTACAGGACAGGGGGCCTGGAGACCCAGTACTTC
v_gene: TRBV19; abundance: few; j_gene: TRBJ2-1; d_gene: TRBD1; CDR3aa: CASRPGQGVNNEQFF; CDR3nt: TGTGCCAGTAGGCCGGGACAGGGGGTAAACAATGAGCAGTTCTTC
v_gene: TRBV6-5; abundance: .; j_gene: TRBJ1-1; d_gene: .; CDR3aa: CASSYSGTGTDLEAFF; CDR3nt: TGTGCCAGCAGTTACTCGGGGACCGGAACGGACCTGGAAGCTTTCTTT
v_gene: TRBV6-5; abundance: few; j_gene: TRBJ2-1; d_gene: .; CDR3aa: CAAGGSYNEQFF; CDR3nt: TGTGCCGCAGGGGGGTCCTACAATGAGCAGTTCTTC
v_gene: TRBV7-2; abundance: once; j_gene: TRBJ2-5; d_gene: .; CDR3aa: CASSLAGWGQQETQYF; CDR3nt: TGTGCCAGCAGCTTAGCGGGCTGGGGACAACAAGAGACCCAGTACTTC
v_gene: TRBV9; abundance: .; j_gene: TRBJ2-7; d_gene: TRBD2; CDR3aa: CASSVVGGAGAHEQYF; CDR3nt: TGTGCCAGCAGCGTAGTAGGGGGAGCGGGAGCGCACGAGCAGTACTTC
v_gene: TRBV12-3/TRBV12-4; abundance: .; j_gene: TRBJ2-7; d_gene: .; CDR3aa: CASSLRDEQYF; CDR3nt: TGTGCCAGCAGTTTGAGGGACGAGCAGTACTTC
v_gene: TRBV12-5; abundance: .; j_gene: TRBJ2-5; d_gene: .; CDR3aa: CASGGRTQETQYF; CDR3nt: TGTGCTAGTGGGGGACGGACCCAAGAGACCCAGTACTTC
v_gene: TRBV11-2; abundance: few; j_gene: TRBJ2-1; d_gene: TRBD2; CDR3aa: CASSTVGGLAGANEQFF; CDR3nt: TGTGCCAGCAGCACCGTAGGGGGACTAGCGGGAGCCAATGAGCAGTTCTTC
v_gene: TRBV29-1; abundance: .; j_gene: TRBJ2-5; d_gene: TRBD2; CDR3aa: CSVDEQTSGAQETQYF; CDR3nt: TGCAGCGTTGATGAGCAAACTAGCGGGGCCCAAGAGACCCAGTACTTC
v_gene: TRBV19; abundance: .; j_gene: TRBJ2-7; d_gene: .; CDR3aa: CATGTQATYEQYF; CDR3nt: TGTGCCACCGGGACGCAGGCCACCTACGAGCAGTACTTC
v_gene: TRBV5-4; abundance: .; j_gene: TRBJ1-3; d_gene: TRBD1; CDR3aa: CASSPRGDSLKVAGNTIYF; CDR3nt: TGTGCCAGCAGCCCGCGGGGGGACAGTCTGAAGGTTGCTGGAAACACCATATATTTT
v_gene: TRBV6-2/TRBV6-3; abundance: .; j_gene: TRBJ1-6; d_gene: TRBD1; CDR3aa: CASSSLGTGTGSPLHF; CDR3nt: TGTGCCAGCAGTTCCCTAGGGACAGGGACTGGATCACCCCTCCACTTT
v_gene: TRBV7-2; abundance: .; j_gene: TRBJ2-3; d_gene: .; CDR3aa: CASSLVAGSSTDTQYF; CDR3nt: TGTGCCAGCAGCTTAGTTGCGGGGAGTAGCACAGATACGCAGTATTTT
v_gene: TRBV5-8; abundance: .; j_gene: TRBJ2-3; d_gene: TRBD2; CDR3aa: CASKRGEGADTQYF; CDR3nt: TGTGCCAGCAAGCGGGGGGAAGGGGCCGATACGCAGTATTTT